Following are 5 T cell receptor beta chains from one sample sequenced in a study of blood T cell repertoires in COVID-19. Profiling relied on immunoSEQ multiplex PCR, and the TCRdb table lists in-frame clones only, not all of them. The repertoire holds 150,000 to 200,000 clones, with 70% to 85% as singletons. The sample comprised peripheral blood. These receptors all stem from a woman aged 35 to 49 with COVID-19, enrolled during active disease.

This clone appeared a few times. The chain is built from TRBV30 and TRBJ2-1, with 11 bases that match TRBD2. CDR1 is GTSNPN, CDR2 SVGIG, per germline (reference sequence). The CDR3 consists of 17 residues. The junction had 9 bases not matched to a gene; V was cut back by 0 bases and J by 5 bases. The CDR3 DNA reads as TGTGCCTGGAGTGTACATCTAGCGGGGGGACAAAACAATGAGCAGTTCTTC. The encoded protein is CAWSVHLAGGQNNEQFF.

This chain connects TRBV30 to TRBJ1-3; 7 bases line up with TRBD1. Losses at the gene ends were 3 bases for V and 0 bases for J; bases not matched to a gene: 5. Germline assignment: CDR1 GTSNPN and CDR2 SVGIG (reference sequence). CDR3 length: 15 residues. CDR3 in DNA: TGTGCCTGGAGATTTAGGGACAGCTCTGGAAACACCATATATTTT. Translation gives CAWRFRDSSGNTIYF.

J is TRBJ1-1 and V is TRBV9; D remains ambiguous. The CDR3 has 16 residues. Germline loops: CDR1 SGDLS, CDR2 YYNGEE. Trimming removed 2 bases at V and 1 base at J, with 15 bases between. For the CDR3, the DNA is TGTGCCAGCAGCGTTAGTTCAGGCAGGCCGAACACTGAAGCTTTCTTT. This encodes CASSVSSGRPNTEAFF.

V and J are TRBV19 and TRBJ1-5; 7 bases line up with TRBD1. The ends lost 1 base at V and 7 bases at J; junction bases unmatched: 7. The V gene's germline CDR1 is LNHDA and CDR2 SQIVND (reference sequence). The CDR3 sequence is 15 residues long. In DNA, the CDR3 is TGTGCCAGTAGTATAGGGACAGGAATTGGCCAGCCCCAGCATTTT. Translated: CASSIGTGIGQPQHF. Full variable domain (remainder filled in from reference TRBV19 and TRBJ1-5): DGGITQSPKYLFRKEGQNVTLSCEQNLNHDAMYWYRQDPGQGLRLIYYSQIVNDFQKGDIAEGYSVSREKKESFPLTVTSAQKNPTAFYLCASSIGTGIGQPQHFGDGTRLSIL.

V and J are TRBV5-5 and TRBJ2-1; 11 nucleotides match TRBD2. This CDR3 has 15 amino acids. With 4 bases clipped from V and 4 bases from J, the junction kept 4 bases outside the gene matches. Per germline, CDR1 SGHKS and CDR2 YYEKEE (reference sequence). CDR3 sequence reads: CASSTTSGGYNEQFF. In DNA, the CDR3 is TGTGCCAGCAGCACAACTAGCGGGGGATACAATGAGCAGTTCTTC.